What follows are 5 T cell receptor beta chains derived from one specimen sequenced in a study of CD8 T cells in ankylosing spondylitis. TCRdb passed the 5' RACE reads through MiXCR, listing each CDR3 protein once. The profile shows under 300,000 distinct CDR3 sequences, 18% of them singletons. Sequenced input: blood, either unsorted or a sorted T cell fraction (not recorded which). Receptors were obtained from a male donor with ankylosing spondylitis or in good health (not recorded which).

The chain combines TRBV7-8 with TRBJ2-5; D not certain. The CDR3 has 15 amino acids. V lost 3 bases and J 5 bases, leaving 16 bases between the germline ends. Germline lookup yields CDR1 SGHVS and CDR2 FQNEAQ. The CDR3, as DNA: TGTGCCAGCAGCTTTATCTTGATACCTCGGGAGACCCAGTACTTC. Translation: CASSFILIPRETQYF.

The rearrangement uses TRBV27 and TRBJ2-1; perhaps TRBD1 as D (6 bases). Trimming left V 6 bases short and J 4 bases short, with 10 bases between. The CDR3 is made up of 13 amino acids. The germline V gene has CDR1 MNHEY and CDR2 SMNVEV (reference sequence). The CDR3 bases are TGTGCCAGCAGGACAGGCGTTTACAATGAGCAGTTCTTC. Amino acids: CASRTGVYNEQFF.

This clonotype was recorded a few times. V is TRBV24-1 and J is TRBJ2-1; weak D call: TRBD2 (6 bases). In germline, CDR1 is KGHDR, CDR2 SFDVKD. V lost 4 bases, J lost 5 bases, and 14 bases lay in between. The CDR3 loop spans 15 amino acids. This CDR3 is CATSDPRRGDNEQFF. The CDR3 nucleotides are TGTGCCACCAGTGACCCCAGGAGGGGAGACAATGAGCAGTTCTTC.

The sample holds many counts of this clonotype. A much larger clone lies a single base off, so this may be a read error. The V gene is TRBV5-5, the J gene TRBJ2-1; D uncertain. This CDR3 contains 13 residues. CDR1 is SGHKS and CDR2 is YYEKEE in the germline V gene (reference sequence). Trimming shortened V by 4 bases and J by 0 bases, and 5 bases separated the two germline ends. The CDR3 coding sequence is TGTGCCAGCAGCCCGAGCTCCTACAATGAGCAGTTCTTC. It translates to CASSPSSYNEQFF.

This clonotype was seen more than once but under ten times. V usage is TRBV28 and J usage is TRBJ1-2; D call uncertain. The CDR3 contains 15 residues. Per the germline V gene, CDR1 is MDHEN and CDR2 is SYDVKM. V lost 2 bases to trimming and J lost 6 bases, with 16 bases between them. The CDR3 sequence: CASSLSELESNGYTF. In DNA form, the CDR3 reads TGTGCCAGCAGTTTAAGTGAGCTCGAAAGTAATGGCTACACCTTC.